The clone carrying this T cell receptor beta chain was found once. What it binds is not known. Here immunoSEQ multiplex PCR was the method, and the copy in TCRdb shows in-frame clones only, minus some. Among some 140,000 clones, approximately 84% were seen once, and the ten largest hold approximately 1.5%. The sample originates from a study of cytomegalovirus exposure and HLA in healthy donors. The CDR3 length is 13 residues. V shed 0 bases and J shed 6 bases, with 9 bases lying between them. Germline CDR1 and CDR2: MNHNY and SVGAGI (reference sequence). General study results and limits: Among TCR beta chains, those listed as cytomegalovirus-associated numbered over 150. Three chains linked to CMV were shown in vitro to be specific for CMV antigens. Published work reported that the classifier diagnosed cytomegalovirus status with high specificity and sensitivity.

This TCR derives from a woman aged 25 to 39 in good health and CMV-seronegative. The sample taken for sequencing was PBMCs. The gene calls are TRBV6-6 and TRBJ2-7; D is unresolved. CDR3 in DNA: TGTGCCAGCAGTTACTCGAATGAGCTCGAGCAGTACTTC. Its translation: CASSYSNELEQYF.